This T cell receptor (beta chain) is drawn from a study of blood T cell repertoires in COVID-19. Study-level background: Samples of COVID-19 (acute and convalescent) were obtained from the United States, Italy and Spain. From T cells, B-cell-depleted T cells, or PBMCs came the material, which was cDNA or gDNA.

In the source study's methods: Reference gene primer amplification gave nucleated cell count estimates. Generated by immunoSEQ multiplex PCR, the TCRdb table keeps only in-frame clones and is missing some. V, J and clone size are taken as reported in that table, and D and trimming were inferred from the DNA itself. In the table there are under 200,000 clones, approximately 86% of which are singletons. The CDR3 is 13 residues long. Germline values: CDR1 SGHRS, CDR2 YFSETQ. The V and J ends lost 0 bases and 3 bases respectively, with 7 bases between them. The TCR was taken from a woman aged 80 or over in a cohort sampled during active or convalescent COVID-19. Material: peripheral blood. The V call is TRBV5-1, the J call TRBJ2-7; D perhaps matches TRBD2 (6 bases). CDR3 amino acids: CASSLVGSYEQYF. Written as DNA, the CDR3 is TGCGCCAGCAGCTTGGTCGGGAGCTACGAGCAGTACTTC.